The 30 T cell receptor beta chains listed next were all sequenced from one sample in a study of CD8+CD57+ T cells in acquired aplastic anemia. Genomic DNA served as template for TCR beta VDJ and CDR3 profiling. TCRdb reprocessed the reads with MiXCR, giving one entry per CDR3 protein. The data show 260,000 or so distinct CDR3 sequences, around half seen once. Sequencing was done on patients that had shown CD8+CD57+ cell expansion by flow cytometry. The sequencing sample was made of sorted CD4+, CD8+, or CD8+CD57+ T cells (not recorded which) from PBMCs. These receptors all stem from a human donor with aplastic anemia.

The chain recombines TRBV12-3 or TRBV12-4 with TRBJ2-7, with D hard to call. V lost 5 bases, J lost 6 bases, and 17 bases lay in between. The CDR3 loop spans 14 amino acids. The CDR3: CASSRLRSLGEQYF. In DNA, the CDR3 is TGTGCCAGCAGTCGGCTCCGTTCACTCGGCGAGCAGTACTTC.

This rearrangement joins TRBV6-5 to TRBJ1-5; D not resolved. Germline values: CDR1 MNHEY, CDR2 SVGAGI. This CDR3 is 16 amino acids long. V was cut by 6 bases and J by 0 bases, with 15 bases left in between. The CDR3: CASSTGGRYSNQPQHF. CDR3 bases: TGTGCCAGCAGCACCGGAGGACGGTATAGCAATCAGCCCCAGCATTTT.

With respect to this clonotype: The junction differs from germline at one of its ends, possibly a read error. CDR3 protein: CASSLGGASMNTEAFF. CDR3 in DNA: TGTGCCAGCAGCTTGGGGGGTGCCAGTATGAACACTGAAGCTTTCTTC. The genes are TRBV7-8 and TRBJ1-1, with D possibly matching TRBD1 (5 bases). Per germline, CDR1 SGHVS and CDR2 FQNEAQ. The CDR3 contains 16 residues.

This clonotype was counted a few times. A junction boundary mismatches the germline segment, possibly from a read error. The rearrangement uses TRBV12-3 or TRBV12-4 and TRBJ1-1, with D maybe TRBD1 (5 bases). The CDR3 is 14 residues long. CDR3 in amino acids: CASRDLEMDTEALF. The CDR3 DNA follows: TGTGCCAGCAGGGATTTAGAGATGGACACTGAAGCTCTCTTT.

In DNA, the CDR3 is TGCAGTGCTAGGGCCAGGGGAGCTTTCTTT. Translating it yields CSARARGAFF. The chain links TRBV20-1 to TRBJ1-1, with D possibly TRBD1 on 6 matching bases. The CDR3 length is 10 residues. Trimming removed 3 bases at V and 10 bases at J, with 9 bases between. CDR1 is DFQATT and CDR2 is SNEGSKA in the germline V gene (reference sequence).

Comments on this clonotype: One end of the junction does not line up with germline, which may come from a read error. This sequence joins TRBV29-1 and TRBJ2-7; D might be TRBD1 or TRBD2, each matching 5 bases. This CDR3 spans 16 amino acids. Germline values: CDR1 SQVTM, CDR2 ANQGSEA. The CDR3 spells CSVVGDSQIEGYAQYF. CDR3 DNA: TGCAGCGTTGTAGGTGACAGCCAAATTGAGGGCTACGCGCAGTACTTC.

This rearrangement joins TRBV4-1 to TRBJ2-6, with D hard to call. Germline lookup yields CDR1 MGHRA and CDR2 YSYEKL. V was clipped by 2 bases and J by 0 bases, with 5 bases between them. The CDR3 consists of 15 residues. DNA of the CDR3: TGCGCCAGCAGCCAATTATACTCTGGGGCCAACGTCCTGACTTTC. This codes for CASSQLYSGANVLTF.

The chain joins TRBV19 to TRBJ1-2, with D uncertain. Trimming left V 1 base short and J 10 bases short, with 10 bases between. This CDR3 is 12 amino acids long. Germline values: CDR1 LNHDA, CDR2 SQIVND (reference sequence). CDR3 in amino acids: CASSIADGTYTF. CDR3 nucleotides: TGTGCCAGTAGTATAGCCGACGGTACCTACACCTTC.

V gene TRBV2 combines with J gene TRBJ2-7, with 15 positions matching TRBD2. This CDR3 region has 13 residues. V was pared by 10 bases and J by 12 bases, with 10 bases of the junction left unmatched. The germline CDR1 and CDR2 sequences are SNHLY and FYNNEI. CDR3 residues: CATFGLAGGPPYF. The CDR3 DNA is TGTGCCACCTTTGGACTAGCGGGGGGGCCCCCGTACTTC.

Of note for this clonotype: A single base separates this from a much larger clone, so it may be a read error. The chain uses TRBV10-3 and TRBJ1-2; D is unclear. Germline V gives CDR1 ENHRY, CDR2 SYGVKD. V was cut by 0 bases and J by 5 bases, with 13 bases left in between. This CDR3 contains 15 residues. The CDR3 loop reads CAISESVARPYGYTF. The CDR3 DNA reads TGTGCCATCAGTGAGTCGGTGGCAAGGCCTTATGGCTACACCTTC.

The genes are TRBV6-4 and TRBJ1-5; no firm D call. The length of the CDR3 is 12 residues. The V gene lost 2 bases and the J gene lost 15 bases, with 14 bases spanning the gap. Germline CDR1 is MRHNA and CDR2 is SNTAGT. DNA of the CDR3: TGTGCCAGCAGTGACCCGATTGTGCCCAGGCATTTT. It yields the protein CASSDPIVPRHF.

The chain has TRBV20-1 and TRBJ1-2; 10 bases fit TRBD1. J lost 6 bases, V lost 3 bases, and 10 bases had no gene match. In germline, CDR1 is DFQATT, CDR2 SNEGSKA (reference sequence). This CDR3 has 15 residues. Here the CDR3 DNA reads TGCAGTGCTAGGGCGGGCGACAGGGGGCCTCATGGCTACACCTTC. It specifies CSARAGDRGPHGYTF.

Ten or more counts support this clonotype. Possible read error: a much larger clone is one base away. V usage is TRBV10-2 and J usage is TRBJ2-7; TRBD1 matches at 8 bases. With 0 bases clipped from V and 3 bases from J, the junction kept 1 base outside the gene matches. CDR3 size: 14 residues. CDR1 and CDR2 (germline): WSHSY, SAAADI. DNA for the CDR3: TGCGCCAGCAGTGAGTCGACAGGGGTCTACGAGCAGTACTTC. Translation gives CASSESTGVYEQYF.

This clonotype has a count of ten or more. The rearrangement uses TRBV7-9 and TRBJ2-3, with 7 bases lining up with TRBD2. V lost 1 base, J lost 9 bases, and 10 bases stayed unmatched. CDR3 length: 15 amino acids. The germline V gene encodes CDR1 SEHNR and CDR2 FQNEAQ (reference sequence). The CDR3 DNA is TGTGCCAGCAGCTTAGGGGGGACTACGATTGGCACGCAGTATTTT. Translation gives CASSLGGTTIGTQYF.

This clonotype came up once. CDR3: CAISESIAGGSYEQYF. The CDR3, as DNA: TGTGCCATCAGTGAGTCGATTGCGGGAGGATCCTACGAGCAGTACTTC. This chain joins TRBV10-3 and TRBJ2-7, with 8 nucleotides matching TRBD2. Germline CDR1 reads ENHRY; CDR2 reads SYGVKD. The CDR3 has 16 amino acids. J was trimmed by 1 base and V by 0 bases; bases with no gene match: 5.

The CDR3 nucleotides are TGCAGTGCTAGCCCTGGACAGGGCTCCTACAATGAGCAGTTCTTC. Translated: CSASPGQGSYNEQFF. The chain uses TRBV20-1 and TRBJ2-1; 8 bases are a match to TRBD1. Losses at the gene ends were 3 bases for V and 0 bases for J; bases not matched to a gene: 4. The CDR3 contains 15 residues. CDR1 is DFQATT and CDR2 is SNEGSKA in the germline V gene (reference sequence).

This clonotype showed up many times. The V call is TRBV29-1, the J call TRBJ1-1; D might be TRBD1 (5 bases). Germline CDR1 SQVTM, CDR2 ANQGSEA. V dropped 2 bases and J dropped 7 bases, with 8 bases sitting between them. This CDR3 comprises 11 residues. CDR3 nucleotide sequence: TGCAGCGTTGAATGGGGGATTGAAGCTTTCTTT. Protein product: CSVEWGIEAFF. The variable domain in full, completed from reference TRBV29-1 and TRBJ1-1, reads SAVISQKPSRDICQRGTSLTIQCQVDSQVTMMFWYRQQPGQSLTLIATANQGSEATYESGFVIDKFPISRPNLTFSTLTVSNMSPEDSSIYLCSVEWGIEAFFGQGTRLTVV.

The chain employs TRBV7-9 and TRBJ2-5; D gene unclear. Germline CDR1 reads SEHNR; CDR2 reads FQNEAQ (reference sequence). CDR3 size: 14 residues. V lost 9 bases, J lost 5 bases, and 19 bases lay in between. CDR3 in DNA: TGTGCCAGTCAGGTCGTCTGGGCCAATGAGACCCAGTACTTC. This translates into CASQVVWANETQYF.

The chain is built from TRBV7-9 and TRBJ1-3, with D perhaps TRBD1 (5 bases). The V gene lost 11 bases and the J gene lost 5 bases, with 13 bases spanning the gap. This CDR3 has 12 residues. Germline CDR1 and CDR2: SEHNR and FQNEAQ (reference sequence). In DNA form, the CDR3 reads TGTGCCGGACGTGAGGGGCGAAACACCATATATTTT. Encoded protein: CAGREGRNTIYF.

This chain links TRBV24-1 with TRBJ2-2; no firm D call. This CDR3 region has 13 residues. CDR1 and CDR2 from the germline V gene are KGHDR and SFDVKD. Trimming took off 3 bases at V and 0 bases at J, with 1 base between the two ends. CDR3 in DNA: TGTGCCACCAGTGATACGAACACCGGGGAGCTGTTTTTT. It specifies CATSDTNTGELFF.

Comment on this clonotype: This sequence may be a read error, since a much larger clone differs from it by one base. The chain has TRBV4-1 and TRBJ1-1; 11 positions match TRBD1. This CDR3 region has 13 residues. The germline gives CDR1 MGHRA, CDR2 YSYEKL. The CDR3 reads CDSSLDRGQEAFF. CDR3 sequence (DNA): TGCGACAGCAGCCTGGACAGGGGGCAGGAAGCTTTCTTT.

The chain carries TRBV19 and TRBJ1-2; D gene uncertain. The germline CDR1 and CDR2 sequences are LNHDA and SQIVND (reference sequence). CDR3 length equals 14 residues. The V end lost 5 bases, the J end lost 2 bases, and 12 bases lay between the germline ends. DNA for the CDR3: TGTGCCAGTAGTGCCTTGGGCCGGAACTATGGCTACACCTTC. This gives the protein CASSALGRNYGYTF.

The chain has TRBV10-2 and TRBJ2-7, with a tentative D call TRBD1 (5 bases). This CDR3 has 14 residues. V was clipped by 3 bases and J by 9 bases, with 18 bases between them. Germline V gives CDR1 WSHSY, CDR2 SAAADI. The CDR3 DNA is TGCGCCAGCAGTGAACAGACAGCTTACTCATCGCAGTACTTC. It yields the protein CASSEQTAYSSQYF.

This clonotype was recorded at least ten times. The rearrangement links TRBV2 to TRBJ1-4; 8 nucleotides line up with TRBD1. The length of the CDR3 is 15 residues. Trimming cost V 5 bases and J 5 bases; bases outside gene matches: 7. CDR1 is SNHLY, CDR2 FYNNEI, per germline. The CDR3 DNA sequence: TGTGCCAGCAGTTTATCAACAGGGGGGAATGAAAAACTGTTTTTT. Encoded protein: CASSLSTGGNEKLFF.

J is TRBJ2-7 and V is TRBV10-3; D gene uncertain. The CDR3 consists of 14 residues. Trimming left V 3 bases short and J 2 bases short, with 11 bases between. The germline gives CDR1 ENHRY, CDR2 SYGVKD. This CDR3 reads CAISDSLPAYEQYF. DNA of the CDR3: TGTGCCATCAGTGACAGCCTGCCAGCCTACGAGCAGTACTTC.

This chain links TRBV7-6 with TRBJ2-5; TRBD2 might be the D (7 bases). The germline CDR1 and CDR2 sequences are SGHVS and FNYEAQ. Trimming stripped 5 bases from V and 3 bases from J, with 22 bases between. CDR3 length: 17 amino acids. This CDR3 reads CASSRDNPGGTEETQYF. In DNA form, the CDR3 reads TGTGCCAGCAGCCGGGACAACCCGGGGGGCACCGAAGAGACCCAGTACTTC.

This clonotype was detected many times. The chain carries TRBV19 and TRBJ2-7; D gene ambiguous. CDR1 and CDR2 (germline): LNHDA, SQIVND (reference sequence). The CDR3 is 14 residues long. V was trimmed by 0 bases and J by 2 bases, leaving 8 bases between them. The CDR3 DNA reads TGTGCCAGTAGTATAGACCAGGCTACCTACGAGCAGTACTTC. It is translated as CASSIDQATYEQYF. The whole variable domain, filled in from reference TRBV19 and TRBJ2-7, reads DGGITQSPKYLFRKEGQNVTLSCEQNLNHDAMYWYRQDPGQGLRLIYYSQIVNDFQKGDIAEGYSVSREKKESFPLTVTSAQKNPTAFYLCASSIDQATYEQYFGPGTRLTVT.

J is TRBJ2-7 and V is TRBV25-1, with D tentatively TRBD2 (8 bases). With 0 bases removed from V and 2 bases from J, the gap between germline ends came to 23 bases. Germline CDR1 is MGHDK and CDR2 is SYGVNS. The CDR3 runs to 19 residues. The CDR3 DNA reads TGTGCCAGCAGTGAATATAGCTCCGGGAGGGACAGCTCCACCTACGAGCAGTACTTC. Its translation: CASSEYSSGRDSSTYEQYF.

The rearrangement links TRBV11-1 to TRBJ1-3; unclear D gene. The CDR3 totals 13 residues. V gave up 3 bases and J gave up 4 bases, with 7 bases separating them. CDR1 is SGHAT and CDR2 is FQDESV in the germline V gene (reference sequence). The chain's CDR3 is CASSFPAGNTIYF. CDR3 DNA: TGTGCCAGCAGCTTCCCAGCGGGAAACACCATATATTTT.

This clonotype was detected once. The chain is built from TRBV6-2 or TRBV6-3 and TRBJ1-1; a possible D gene is TRBD1 (5 bases). From germline, CDR1 is MNHEY and CDR2 SVGEGT. The germline V and J ends were trimmed by 2 bases and 1 base, with 11 bases remaining between them. The CDR3 spans 15 residues. In DNA, the CDR3 is TGTGCCAGCAGTTACCTACCCGGGGGGAACACTGAAGCTTTCTTT. As protein: CASSYLPGGNTEAFF.